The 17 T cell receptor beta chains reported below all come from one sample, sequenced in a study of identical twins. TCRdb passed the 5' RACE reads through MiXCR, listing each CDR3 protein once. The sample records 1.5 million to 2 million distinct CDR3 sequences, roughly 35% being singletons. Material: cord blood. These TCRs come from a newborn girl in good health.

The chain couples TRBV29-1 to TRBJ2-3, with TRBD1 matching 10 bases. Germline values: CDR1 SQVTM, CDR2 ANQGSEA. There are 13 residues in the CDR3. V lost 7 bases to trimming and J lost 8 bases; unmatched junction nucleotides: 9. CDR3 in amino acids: CSALPGQGSTQYF. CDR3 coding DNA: TGCAGCGCCCTCCCGGGACAGGGGTCTACGCAGTATTTT.

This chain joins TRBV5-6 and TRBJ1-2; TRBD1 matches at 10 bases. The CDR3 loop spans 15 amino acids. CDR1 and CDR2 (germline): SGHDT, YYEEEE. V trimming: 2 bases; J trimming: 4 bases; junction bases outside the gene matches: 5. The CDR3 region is CASSLRQGAVYGYTF. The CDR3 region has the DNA TGTGCCAGCAGCTTACGACAGGGGGCTGTCTATGGCTACACCTTC.

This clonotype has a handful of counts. The DNA of the CDR3 is TGTGCCAGCAGCCAACTAGCGGGAGGGCGTGATGAGCAGTTCTTC. Translated, it gives CASSQLAGGRDEQFF. The chain carries TRBV6-5 and TRBJ2-1; 13 nucleotides line up with TRBD2. V lost 6 bases to trimming and J lost 8 bases; unmatched junction nucleotides: 7. Germline loops: CDR1 MNHEY, CDR2 SVGAGI. This CDR3 region has 15 residues.

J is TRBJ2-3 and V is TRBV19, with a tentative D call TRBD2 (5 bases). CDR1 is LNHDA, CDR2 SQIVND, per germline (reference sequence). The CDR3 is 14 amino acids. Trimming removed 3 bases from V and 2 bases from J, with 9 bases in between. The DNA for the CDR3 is TGTGCCAGTAGTATCATGGACTTCACAGATACGCAGTATTTT. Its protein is CASSIMDFTDTQYF.

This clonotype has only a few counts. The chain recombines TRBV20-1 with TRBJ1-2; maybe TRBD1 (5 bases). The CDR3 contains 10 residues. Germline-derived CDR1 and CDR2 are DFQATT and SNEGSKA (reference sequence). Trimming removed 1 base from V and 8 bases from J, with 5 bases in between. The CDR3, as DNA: TGCAGTGCTAGAGGACAGGGCTACACCTTC. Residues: CSARGQGYTF.

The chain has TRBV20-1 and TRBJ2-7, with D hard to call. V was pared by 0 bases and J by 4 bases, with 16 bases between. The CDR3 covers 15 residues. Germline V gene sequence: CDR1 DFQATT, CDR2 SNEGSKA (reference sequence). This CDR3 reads CSARDPASHGYEQYF. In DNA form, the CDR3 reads TGCAGTGCTAGAGATCCTGCCTCCCATGGGTACGAGCAGTACTTC.

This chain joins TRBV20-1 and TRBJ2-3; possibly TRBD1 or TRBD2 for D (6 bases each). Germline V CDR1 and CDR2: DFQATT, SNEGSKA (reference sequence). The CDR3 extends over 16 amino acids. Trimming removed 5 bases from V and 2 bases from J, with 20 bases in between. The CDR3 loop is CSALMEGDTFTDTQYF. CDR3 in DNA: TGCAGTGCTCTCATGGAGGGGGATACCTTCACAGATACGCAGTATTTT.

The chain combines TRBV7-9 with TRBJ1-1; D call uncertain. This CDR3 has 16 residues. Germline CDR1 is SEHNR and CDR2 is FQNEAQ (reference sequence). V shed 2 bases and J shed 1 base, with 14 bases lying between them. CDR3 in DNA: TGTGCCAGCAGCTTAAGAGGGAATGGCAAGAACACTGAAGCTTTCTTT. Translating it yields CASSLRGNGKNTEAFF. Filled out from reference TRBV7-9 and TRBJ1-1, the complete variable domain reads DTGVSQNPRHKITKRGQNVTFRCDPISEHNRLYWYRQTLGQGPEFLTYFQNEAQLEKSRLLSDRFSAERPKGSFSTLEIQRTEQGDSAMYLCASSLRGNGKNTEAFFGQGTRLTVV.

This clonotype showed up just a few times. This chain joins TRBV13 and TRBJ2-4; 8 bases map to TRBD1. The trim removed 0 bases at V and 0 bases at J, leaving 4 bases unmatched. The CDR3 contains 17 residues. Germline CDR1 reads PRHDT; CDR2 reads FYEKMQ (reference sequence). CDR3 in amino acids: CASSLGDRVSAKNIQYF. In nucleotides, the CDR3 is TGTGCCAGCAGCTTAGGGGACAGGGTCTCAGCCAAAAACATTCAGTACTTC.

The CDR3 DNA sequence: TGTGCCAGCAGCCAGGCGGGGGGCCAGTACGTTGAGCAGTTCTTC. It encodes CASSQAGGQYVEQFF. V is TRBV3-1 and J is TRBJ2-1; 8 bases are a match to TRBD2. Losses at the gene ends were 3 bases for V and 9 bases for J; bases not matched to a gene: 10. Germline CDR1 LGHDT, CDR2 YNNKEL (reference sequence). CDR3 length equals 15 residues.

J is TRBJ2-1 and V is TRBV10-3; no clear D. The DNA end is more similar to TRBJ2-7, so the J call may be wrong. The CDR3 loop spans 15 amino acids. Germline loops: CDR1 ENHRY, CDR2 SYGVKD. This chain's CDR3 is CAISGETGSYNEQYF. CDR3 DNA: TGTGCCATCAGTGGCGAGACTGGGTCCTACAATGAGCAGTACTTC.

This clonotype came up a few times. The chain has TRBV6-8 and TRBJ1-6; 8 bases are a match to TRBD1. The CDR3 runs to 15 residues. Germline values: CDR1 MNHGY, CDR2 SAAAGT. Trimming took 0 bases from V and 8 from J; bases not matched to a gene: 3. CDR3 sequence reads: CASSYSNRGYSPLHF. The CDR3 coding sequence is TGTGCCAGCAGTTACTCGAACAGGGGGTATTCACCCCTCCACTTT.

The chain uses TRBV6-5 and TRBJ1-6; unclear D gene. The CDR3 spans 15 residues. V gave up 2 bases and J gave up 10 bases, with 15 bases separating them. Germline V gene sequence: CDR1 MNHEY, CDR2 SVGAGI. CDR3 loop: CASSYGRGEESPLHF. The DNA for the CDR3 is TGTGCCAGCAGTTACGGACGGGGAGAGGAATCACCCCTCCACTTT.

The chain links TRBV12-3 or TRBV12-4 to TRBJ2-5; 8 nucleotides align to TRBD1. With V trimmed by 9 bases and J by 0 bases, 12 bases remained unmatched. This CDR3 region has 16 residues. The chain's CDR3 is CASTGTGLRYQETQYF. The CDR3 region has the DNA TGTGCCAGTACCGGGACAGGCCTCAGGTACCAAGAGACCCAGTACTTC.

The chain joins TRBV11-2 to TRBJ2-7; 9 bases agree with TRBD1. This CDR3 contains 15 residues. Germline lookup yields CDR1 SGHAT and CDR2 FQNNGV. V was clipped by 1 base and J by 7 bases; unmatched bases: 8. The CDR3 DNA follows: TGTGCCAGCAGCTTAGCGCCGGGACAGGGAACGGAGCAGTACTTC. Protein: CASSLAPGQGTEQYF.

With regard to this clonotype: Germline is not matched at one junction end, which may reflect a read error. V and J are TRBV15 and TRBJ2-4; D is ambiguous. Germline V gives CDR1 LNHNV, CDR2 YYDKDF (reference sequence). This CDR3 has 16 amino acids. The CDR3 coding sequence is TGTGCCACCAGCAGAGGTGATTTTATAGCCAAAAACACTCAGTACTTC. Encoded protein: CATSRGDFIAKNTQYF. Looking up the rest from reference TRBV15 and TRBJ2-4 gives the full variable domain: DAMVIQNPRYQVTQFGKPVTLSCSQTLNHNVMYWYQQKSSQAPKLLFHYYDKDFNNEADTPDNFQSRRPNTSFCFLDIRSPGLGDTAMYLCATSRGDFIAKNTQYFGAGTRLSVL.

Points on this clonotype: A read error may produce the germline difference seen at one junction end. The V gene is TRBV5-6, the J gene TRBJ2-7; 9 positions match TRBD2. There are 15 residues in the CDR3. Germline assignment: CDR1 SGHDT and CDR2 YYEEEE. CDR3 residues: CASGFGASGAYEQYF. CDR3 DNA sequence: TGTGCCAGCGGCTTTGGGGCTAGCGGGGCCTACGAGCAGTACTTC. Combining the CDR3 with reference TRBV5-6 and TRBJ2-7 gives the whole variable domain DAGVTQSPTHLIKTRGQQVTLRCSPKSGHDTVSWYQQALGQGPQFIFQYYEEEERQRGNFPDRFSGHQFPNYSSELNVNALLLGDSALYLCASGFGASGAYEQYFGPGTRLTVT.